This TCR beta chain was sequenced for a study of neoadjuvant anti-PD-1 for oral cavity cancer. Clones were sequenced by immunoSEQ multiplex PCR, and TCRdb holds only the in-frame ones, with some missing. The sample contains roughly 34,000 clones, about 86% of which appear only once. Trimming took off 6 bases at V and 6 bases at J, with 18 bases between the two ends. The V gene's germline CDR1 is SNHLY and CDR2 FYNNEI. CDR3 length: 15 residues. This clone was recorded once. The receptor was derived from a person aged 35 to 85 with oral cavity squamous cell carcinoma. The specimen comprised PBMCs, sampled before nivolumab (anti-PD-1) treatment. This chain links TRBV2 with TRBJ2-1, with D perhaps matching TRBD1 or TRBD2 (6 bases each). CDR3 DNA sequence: TGTGCCAGCAGGCTCGACAGGCCCGGGGGCAATGAGCAGTTCTTC. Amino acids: CASRLDRPGGNEQFF.